This T cell receptor (beta chain) was retrieved from a study of T-cell memory formation after mild COVID-19. Whole-study results and caveats: Pre-infection memory already had some responding clones, implying cross-reactive memory joined. Second-wave clones that peaked on day 37 lacked confirmed SARS-CoV-2 specificity.

The germline CDR1 and CDR2 sequences are SGHRS and YFSETQ. The CDR3 has 16 amino acids. J gave up 1 base and V 0 bases, and 1 base lay outside the gene matches. With respect to this clonotype: What it binds is unknown.

MiXCR was run by TCRdb on the 5' RACE reads, yielding one entry per CDR3 protein. The sample carries about 250,000 distinct CDR3 sequences, roughly 15% recorded once. The TCR was taken from an adult woman who had mild COVID-19 (a few samples of this study predate the infection). Cell type and time point are not known. V usage is TRBV5-1 and J usage is TRBJ1-1; 12 nucleotides agree with TRBD1. The sequencing sample was made of PBMCs or a T cell subset sorted from them (not recorded which). As DNA, the CDR3 is TGCGCCAGCAGCTTGGTGGGACAGGGGGCGAACACTGAAGCTTTCTTT. Translated: CASSLVGQGANTEAFF.